These T cell receptor beta chains were read from a single sample in a study of shared clonotypes between healthy human individuals. The method was immunoSEQ multiplex PCR; TCRdb's version includes in-frame clones alone and lacks a portion of them. The sample shows around 2.1 million clones, 93% of them seen only once. Material: naive CD8+ T cells from PBMCs. These receptors were collected from a man aged 18 to 35 in good health. Some clones in this sample may be carry-over from other donors' samples. The CDR3 runs from the conserved cysteine through the conserved F or W. The D gene is left open where the match is weak. Part of the rows lack a size; the others show once, few, many or a class for expanded clones.

j_call,clone_size,d_call,v_call,cdr3_aa,cdr3_nt
TRBJ2-7,NA,TRBD2,TRBV11-2,CASSLGASGRSEQYF,TGTGCCAGCAGCTTAGGGGCTAGCGGGAGGTCCGAGCAGTACTTC
TRBJ2-7,NA,TRBD2,TRBV7-3,CASSFLAGGAYEQYF,TGTGCCAGCAGCTTTCTAGCGGGAGGTGCCTACGAGCAGTACTTC
TRBJ2-1,NA,NA,TRBV7-3,CASSFGERYNEQFF,TGTGCCAGCAGCTTTGGAGAGAGGTACAATGAGCAGTTCTTC
TRBJ2-7,NA,NA,TRBV4-1,CASSLRGGQGYEQYF,TGCGCCAGCAGCCTGCGGGGGGGACAGGGGTACGAGCAGTACTTC
TRBJ2-7,NA,TRBD2,TRBV27,CASRASGTYEQYF,TGTGCCAGTAGAGCTAGCGGAACCTACGAGCAGTACTTC
TRBJ1-1,NA,NA,TRBV5-1,CASSLAGGGNTEAFF,TGCGCCAGCAGCTTGGCCGGAGGAGGTAACACTGAAGCTTTCTTT
TRBJ2-3,once,NA,TRBV10-3,CAISPPIGGSTDTQYF,TGTGCCATCAGCCCCCCGATCGGGGGAAGCACAGATACGCAGTATTTT
TRBJ2-6,NA,NA,TRBV9,CASSVWGSGANVLTF,TGTGCCAGCAGCGTCTGGGGCTCTGGGGCCAACGTCCTGACTTTC
TRBJ1-2,NA,NA,TRBV29-1,CSVLGGYGYTF,TGCAGCGTTTTAGGCGGCTATGGCTACACCTTC
TRBJ2-6,NA,TRBD1,TRBV27,CASRGTGGAGANVLTF,TGTGCCAGCAGGGGGACAGGGGGCGCTGGGGCCAACGTCCTGACTTTC
TRBJ2-7,NA,NA,TRBV27,CASSSGSYEQYF,TGTGCCAGCAGTAGCGGGTCCTACGAGCAGTACTTC